The 32 T cell receptor beta chains below come from one sample, sequenced in a study of T cells in Graves' hyperthyroidism and ophthalmopathy. The TCR beta CDR3 regions underwent amplification using RNA transcripts as the source. The HTBI set primed first-round TCR CDR3 RT-PCR. TCRdb re-called the multiplex PCR reads with MiXCR, one entry per CDR3 protein. The sample yields 550,000 to 650,000 distinct CDR3 sequences, 14% seen once. Source material: blood. Receptor source: a woman aged 40 to 50 with Graves' hyperthyroidism.

This sequence joins TRBV5-1 and TRBJ2-2; 9 bases are a match to TRBD2. Germline V lookup: CDR1 SGHRS, CDR2 YFSETQ. The junction had 10 bases not matched to a gene; V was cut back by 1 base and J by 6 bases. CDR3 length equals 17 residues. Here the CDR3 DNA reads TGCGCCAGCAGCTTGCGGTTAGCGGGAGATCCGTCCGGGGAGCTGTTTTTT. This codes for CASSLRLAGDPSGELFF.

In this sample, this clonotype turned up many times. The rearrangement uses TRBV30 and TRBJ1-1; 10 positions agree with TRBD1. Germline V CDR1 and CDR2: GTSNPN, SVGIG (reference sequence). The ends lost 4 bases at V and 0 bases at J; junction bases unmatched: 14. The length of the CDR3 is 18 residues. The DNA of the CDR3 is TGTGCCTGGACCCTACCGGGACAGGGGCGTCTCATGAACACTGAAGCTTTCTTT. As protein: CAWTLPGQGRLMNTEAFF. Full variable domain (remainder filled in from reference TRBV30 and TRBJ1-1): SQTIHQWPATLVQPVGSPLSLECTVEGTSNPNLYWYRQAAGRGLQLLFYSVGIGQISSEVPQNLSASRPQDRQFILSSKKLLLSDSGFYLCAWTLPGQGRLMNTEAFFGQGTRLTVV.

V gene TRBV7-6 combines with J gene TRBJ2-3, with TRBD1 matching 7 bases. There are 15 residues in the CDR3. Germline assignment: CDR1 SGHVS and CDR2 FNYEAQ. The trim removed 5 bases at V and 0 bases at J, leaving 5 bases unmatched. CDR3 in amino acids: CASSVTGPSTDTQYF. DNA of the CDR3: TGTGCCAGCAGCGTGACAGGGCCTAGCACAGATACGCAGTATTTT.

This clonotype has at least ten counts. The chain links TRBV28 to TRBJ2-1; D gene ambiguous. The CDR3 has 14 residues. Per the germline V gene, CDR1 is MDHEN and CDR2 is SYDVKM. The V end was cut by 7 bases, the J end by 5 bases, with 15 bases between. CDR3 residues: CASKEPALHNEQFF. CDR3 nucleotides: TGTGCCAGCAAAGAACCAGCCTTACACAATGAGCAGTTCTTC.

This clonotype was seen a few times. The chain is built from TRBV28 and TRBJ1-6; tentatively, D is TRBD1 (6 bases). V gave up 6 bases and J gave up 10 bases, with 10 bases separating them. The germline V gene encodes CDR1 MDHEN and CDR2 SYDVKM. The CDR3 extends over 12 amino acids. CDR3 DNA sequence: TGTGCCAGCAGCGCAGGGGTCTCACCCCTCCACTTT. Translation: CASSAGVSPLHF.

This clonotype was observed a few times. The chain recombines TRBV19 with TRBJ2-4; D might be TRBD1 (5 bases). This CDR3 comprises 15 residues. V lost 5 bases and J lost 1, with 12 bases in between. Germline V gene data show CDR1 as LNHDA and CDR2 as SQIVND (reference sequence). CDR3 DNA sequence: TGTGCCAGTAGTTCCAGGGAATGGGCCAAAAACATTCAGTACTTC. Protein sequence: CASSSREWAKNIQYF.

This clonotype has at least ten counts. The chain combines TRBV5-1 with TRBJ2-3; 8 bases align to TRBD1. CDR1 is SGHRS, CDR2 YFSETQ, per germline. The CDR3 runs to 15 residues. V trimming: 2 bases; J trimming: 5 bases; junction bases outside the gene matches: 7. CDR3 nucleotides: TGCGCCAGCAGCTTTTCGACAGGGGCCCTAGATACGCAGTATTTT. Translated: CASSFSTGALDTQYF.

This clonotype was seen ten or more times. The chain couples TRBV12-3 or TRBV12-4 to TRBJ1-2; the D is unclear. Trimming stripped 4 bases from V and 2 bases from J, with 8 bases between. This CDR3 contains 13 residues. The DNA of the CDR3 is TGTGCCAGCAGTTCGGGGTTCAACTATGGCTACACCTTC. The encoded protein is CASSSGFNYGYTF.

This clonotype was picked up many times. The chain combines TRBV3-1 with TRBJ2-2; weak D call: TRBD1 (6 bases). Germline loops: CDR1 LGHDT, CDR2 YNNKEL (reference sequence). The CDR3 extends over 17 amino acids. Trimming removed 0 bases at V and 0 bases at J, with 11 bases between. The CDR3 bases are TGTGCCAGCAGCCAAGATCTTGGGGGCTCGAACACCGGGGAGCTGTTTTTT. This gives the protein CASSQDLGGSNTGELFF.

The chain employs TRBV7-9 and TRBJ1-2; 7 bases line up with TRBD1. The junction had 10 bases not matched to a gene; V was cut back by 8 bases and J by 1 base. Germline CDR1 SEHNR, CDR2 FQNEAQ (reference sequence). CDR3 size: 15 residues. As DNA, the CDR3 is TGTGCCAGCGGATCTACAGGGGCCATTAACTATGGCTACACCTTC. Residues: CASGSTGAINYGYTF.

This clonotype came up a few times. This chain uses TRBV10-1 with TRBJ2-5, with D perhaps TRBD1 (5 bases). The germline V gene encodes CDR1 WNHNN and CDR2 SYGVQD (reference sequence). The CDR3 contains 13 residues. V was shortened by 4 bases and J by 2 bases, with 8 bases between the two germline ends. The CDR3 sequence is CASSGQNQETQYF. CDR3 DNA sequence: TGCGCCAGCAGTGGACAGAATCAAGAGACCCAGTACTTC.

For this clonotype: One base away lies a much larger clone, so this may be a sequencing read error. The chain links TRBV28 to TRBJ2-3; TRBD2 aligns across 8 bases. Germline values: CDR1 MDHEN, CDR2 SYDVKM. The CDR3 length is 15 residues. The CDR3 nucleotides are TGTGCCAGCACTTTAGGGGCTGCGGGAGGAGATACGCAGTATTTT. Translating gives CASTLGAAGGDTQYF.

The V call is TRBV7-2, the J call TRBJ2-7; tentative D call: TRBD1 (5 bases). Germline CDR1 SGHTA, CDR2 FQGNSA. V lost 3 bases to trimming and J lost 3 bases, with 9 bases between them. The CDR3 is made up of 13 amino acids. Here the CDR3 reads CASSFFDSYEQYF. The CDR3 DNA follows: TGTGCCAGCAGCTTTTTCGACAGCTACGAGCAGTACTTC. The whole variable domain, remainder taken from reference TRBV7-2 and TRBJ2-7, is GAGVSQSPSNKVTEKGKDVELRCDPISGHTALYWYRQSLGQGLEFLIYFQGNSAPDKSGLPSDRFSAERTGGSVSTLTIQRTQQEDSAVYLCASSFFDSYEQYFGPGTRLTVT.

The rearrangement uses TRBV29-1 and TRBJ2-5; D perhaps matches TRBD1 (5 bases). Trimming pared 0 bases from V and 5 bases from J, leaving 10 bases between. Per the germline V gene, CDR1 is SQVTM and CDR2 is ANQGSEA. The CDR3 has 13 residues. CDR3 coding DNA: TGCAGCGTTGAAGAAGGGGTGAGGGAGACCCAGTACTTC. Amino acid sequence: CSVEEGVRETQYF.

This clonotype was recorded at least ten times. The chain joins TRBV12-3 or TRBV12-4 to TRBJ2-7, with TRBD1 matching over 8 bases. The CDR3 is 14 amino acids. The J segment lost 0 bases and the V segment lost 7 bases, leaving 5 bases of the junction unmatched. The CDR3 loop reads CASTLTGDSYEQYF. DNA for the CDR3: TGTGCCAGCACTTTGACAGGGGACTCCTACGAGCAGTACTTC.

The genes are TRBV29-1 and TRBJ1-3; D gene uncertain. The CDR3 spans 13 residues. Trimming pared 8 bases from V and 0 bases from J, leaving 11 bases between. Germline V gene data show CDR1 as SQVTM and CDR2 as ANQGSEA. CDR3 bases: TGCAGCTCCCGACCCCGCTCTGGAAACACCATATATTTT. Translation gives CSSRPRSGNTIYF.

Concerning this clonotype itself: One junction end does not reproduce the germline sequence, and a read error may be involved. V and J are TRBV12-3 or TRBV12-4 and TRBJ2-1; D unresolved. CDR3 length: 11 residues. The CDR3 here is CTSSLSNEQFF. DNA for the CDR3: TGTACCAGCAGTTTAAGCAATGAGCAGTTCTTC.

There are a few counts of this clonotype. Here the CDR3 DNA reads TGTGCCAGCAGCCCCCGGACTAGCGGTGATACGCAGTATTTT. Translation: CASSPRTSGDTQYF. The J gene is TRBJ2-3, the V gene TRBV7-9, with 10 bases matching TRBD2. This CDR3 is built from 14 residues. J gave up 6 bases and V 5 bases, and 5 bases lay outside the gene matches. Germline lookup yields CDR1 SEHNR and CDR2 FQNEAQ (reference sequence). The full variable domain, in which reference TRBV7-9 and TRBJ2-3 provide the parts outside the CDR3, is DTGVSQNPRHKITKRGQNVTFRCDPISEHNRLYWYRQTLGQGPEFLTYFQNEAQLEKSRLLSDRFSAERPKGSFSTLEIQRTEQGDSAMYLCASSPRTSGDTQYFGPGTRLTVL.

This clonotype was recorded many times. The chain links TRBV19 to TRBJ2-1, with TRBD2 as a possible D gene (6 bases). The CDR3 consists of 16 residues. CDR1 and CDR2 (germline): LNHDA, SQIVND (reference sequence). With 2 bases removed from V and 8 bases from J, the gap between germline ends came to 19 bases. CDR3 nucleotide sequence: TGTGCCAGTAGTATAAGTGCGGGGCCCCCTTTGGATGAGCAGTTCTTC. This encodes CASSISAGPPLDEQFF.

The sample holds a few counts of this clonotype. The chain combines TRBV5-5 with TRBJ1-1, with TRBD1 identical over 8 bases. Germline-derived CDR1 and CDR2 are SGHKS and YYEKEE (reference sequence). The length of the CDR3 is 14 residues. With V trimmed by 0 bases and J by 8 bases, 6 bases remained unmatched. The CDR3 sequence is CASSLVAGGAEAFF. The CDR3 DNA is TGTGCCAGCAGCTTGGTGGCAGGGGGCGCAGAAGCTTTCTTT.

The chain uses TRBV20-1 and TRBJ2-7; TRBD1 matches at 9 bases. The CDR3 is made up of 14 amino acids. Looked up from germline, CDR1 is DFQATT and CDR2 is SNEGSKA (reference sequence). After removal of 1 base from V and 6 bases from J, the junction contained 7 bases not matched to a gene. This CDR3 is CSARASGQGPEQYF. In DNA, the CDR3 is TGCAGTGCTAGAGCTTCGGGACAGGGACCCGAGCAGTACTTC.

This clonotype was counted many times. V is TRBV20-1 and J is TRBJ2-7; D possibly corresponds to TRBD1 (6 bases). The CDR3 spans 12 residues. Between the trimmed V and J ends, which lost 6 bases and 0 bases, there was a span of 9 bases. The germline CDR1 and CDR2 sequences are DFQATT and SNEGSKA (reference sequence). The CDR3 protein is CSAQDSSYEQYF. CDR3 bases: TGCAGTGCACAGGACAGCTCCTACGAGCAGTACTTC.

This clonotype came up many times. The chain joins TRBV12-3 or TRBV12-4 to TRBJ2-5; the D gene could be TRBD1 or TRBD2 (6 bases each). V was trimmed by 3 bases and J by 1 base, leaving 15 bases between them. The length of the CDR3 is 16 residues. CDR3 sequence reads: CASSFSGAITQETQYF. As DNA, the CDR3 is TGTGCCAGCAGTTTTTCGGGGGCTATTACCCAAGAGACCCAGTACTTC.

V usage is TRBV5-1 and J usage is TRBJ2-7, with 8 positions matching TRBD2. With V trimmed by 4 bases and J by 3 bases, 6 bases remained unmatched. Germline V CDR1 and CDR2: SGHRS, YFSETQ. The CDR3 totals 14 residues. In DNA, the CDR3 is TGCGCCAGCAGCCCTAGAGCGGGAGACTACGAGCAGTACTTC. Encoded protein: CASSPRAGDYEQYF.

The V call is TRBV20-1, the J call TRBJ2-1; 10 nucleotides line up with TRBD2. Trimming cost V 4 bases and J 4 bases; bases outside gene matches: 7. This CDR3 contains 15 residues. CDR1 DFQATT and CDR2 SNEGSKA come from the germline V gene (reference sequence). The CDR3 loop is CSAKPWTSGYNEQFF. Here the CDR3 DNA reads TGCAGTGCTAAACCCTGGACTAGCGGATACAATGAGCAGTTCTTC.

This clonotype was recorded a few times. This chain uses TRBV4-1 with TRBJ1-5; D is unclear. The CDR3 sequence is 20 residues long. Germline V CDR1 and CDR2: MGHRA, YSYEKL. Between the trimmed V and J ends, which lost 1 base and 0 bases, there was a span of 22 bases. CDR3 nucleotide sequence: TGCGCCAGCAGCCAAGCGGTGATCACGGGAGCCAAATATAGCAATCAGCCCCAGCATTTT. This codes for CASSQAVITGAKYSNQPQHF.

In its sample, this clonotype was seen many times. The V and J genes are TRBV2 and TRBJ1-2; TRBD1 might be the D (6 bases). Germline V gene data show CDR1 as SNHLY and CDR2 as FYNNEI. Between the trimmed V and J ends, which lost 6 bases and 8 bases, there was a span of 16 bases. This CDR3 is built from 13 residues. CDR3 residues: CASSPNREGGYTF. The CDR3 nucleotides are TGTGCCAGCAGCCCGAACAGGGAAGGGGGCTACACCTTC.

This clonotype was observed at least ten times. The chain is built from TRBV5-6 and TRBJ1-1; no clear D. The CDR3 runs 13 residues. Germline-derived CDR1 and CDR2 are SGHDT and YYEEEE. V was pared by 9 bases and J by 4 bases, with 16 bases between. The CDR3 DNA reads TGTGCCACCTCGGCATCAGGTGGCACTGAAGCTTTCTTT. The encoded protein is CATSASGGTEAFF.

This clonotype showed up many times. V usage is TRBV12-3 or TRBV12-4 and J usage is TRBJ2-3; D is possibly TRBD1 or TRBD2 (5 bases each). The V end lost 6 bases, the J end lost 0 bases, and 22 bases lay between the germline ends. This CDR3 spans 18 amino acids. CDR3 amino acids: CASSLRGVYSSSTDTQYF. For the CDR3, the DNA is TGTGCCAGCAGCCTGAGGGGCGTCTATTCCTCTAGCACAGATACGCAGTATTTT.

This clonotype was observed a handful of times. This chain connects TRBV12-3 or TRBV12-4 to TRBJ2-7, with 9 bases matching TRBD2. The CDR3 is made up of 15 amino acids. Trimming removed 0 bases from V and 6 bases from J; junction bases left unmatched: 6. Here the CDR3 reads CASSLASGLASEQYF. CDR3 bases: TGTGCCAGCAGTTTAGCGTCGGGACTAGCAAGCGAGCAGTACTTC.

This clonotype was detected many times. In nucleotides, the CDR3 is TGTGCCAGCGACAGGGCGGACACCGGGGAGCTGTTTTTT. It encodes CASDRADTGELFF. The chain carries TRBV2 and TRBJ2-2; TRBD1 matches 7 bases. The CDR3 is 13 amino acids. Germline assignment: CDR1 SNHLY and CDR2 FYNNEI. After removal of 8 bases from V and 3 bases from J, the junction contained 3 bases not matched to a gene.

The table lists this clonotype with many counts. The V gene is TRBV5-1, the J gene TRBJ2-1, with 8 nucleotides matching TRBD1. The CDR3 runs 15 residues. J gave up 8 bases and V 5 bases, and 12 bases lay outside the gene matches. CDR1 and CDR2 (germline): SGHRS, YFSETQ. Written as DNA, the CDR3 is TGCGCCAGCAGACCCCAGACAGGGGATAGGGATGAGCAGTTCTTC. The encoded protein is CASRPQTGDRDEQFF. Combining the CDR3 with reference TRBV5-1 and TRBJ2-1 gives the whole variable domain KAGVTQTPRYLIKTRGQQVTLSCSPISGHRSVSWYQQTPGQGLQFLFEYFSETQRNKGNFPGRFSGRQFSNSRSEMNVSTLELGDSALYLCASRPQTGDRDEQFFGPGTRLTVL.